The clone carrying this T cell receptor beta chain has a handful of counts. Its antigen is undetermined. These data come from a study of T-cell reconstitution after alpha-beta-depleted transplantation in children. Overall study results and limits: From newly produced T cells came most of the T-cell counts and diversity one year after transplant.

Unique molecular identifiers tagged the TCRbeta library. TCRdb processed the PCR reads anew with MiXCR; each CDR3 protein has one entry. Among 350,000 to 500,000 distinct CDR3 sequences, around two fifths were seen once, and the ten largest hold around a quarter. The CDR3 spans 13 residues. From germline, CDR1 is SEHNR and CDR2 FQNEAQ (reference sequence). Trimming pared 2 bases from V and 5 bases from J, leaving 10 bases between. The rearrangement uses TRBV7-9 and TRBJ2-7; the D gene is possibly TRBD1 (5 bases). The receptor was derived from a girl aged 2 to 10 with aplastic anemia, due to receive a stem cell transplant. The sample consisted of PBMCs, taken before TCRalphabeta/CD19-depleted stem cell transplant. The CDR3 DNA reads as TGTGCCAGCAGCTTACAGGGTTCCCACGAGCAGTACTTC. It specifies CASSLQGSHEQYF.